The sequence of this T cell receptor (beta chain) was determined in a study of response to subunit inactivated influenza vaccine (dated by TCRdb to the late 2010s). Background for the entire study: The study used deep quantitative T cell receptor repertoire profiling to track responses to a trivalent subunit inactivated influenza vaccine. Beyond this particular receptor, the publication reports: It was suggested by the authors that each seasonal influenza vaccination may recruit only a limited number of new T cells.

On this clonotype itself: Its antigen is unknown. One base away there is no much larger clone; base qualities are not given.

Based on the germline V gene, the CDR1 and CDR2 sequences are MDHEN and SYDVKM. V is pared back by 3 bases and J by 3 bases, with 15 bases lying between the germline termini. Including the terminal cysteine and phenylalanine, the CDR3 comprises 15 residues. Only the CDR3 DNA stays, 45 bases, in frame from base 1. The library came from RT-PCR. Sequencer: Illumina HiSeq 2500. Using fastp at Q25 and MiXCR, TCRdb reprocessed the public reads and kept productive beta chains. Rows with one shared CDR3 protein collapse into an entry with the most common genes and DNA. The sample yields fewer than 750,000 distinct CDR3 sequences; approximately 15% were counted once. The ten top clones hold roughly 11% of the sample.

The sequencing here drew on PBMCs from blood, taken 11 to 12 days after vaccination. This TCR was recovered from a man aged 50-59 years who received an inactivated influenza vaccine. Donor details come from another sample of the same person, matched by shared clones. The sequence links TRBV28 to TRBJ2-7; no confident D gene assignment can be made. The DNA sequence follows: TGTGCCAGCAGTTTCTTGGTAGTGAATGGCTACGAGCAGTACTTC. It translates to CASSFLVVNGYEQYF.